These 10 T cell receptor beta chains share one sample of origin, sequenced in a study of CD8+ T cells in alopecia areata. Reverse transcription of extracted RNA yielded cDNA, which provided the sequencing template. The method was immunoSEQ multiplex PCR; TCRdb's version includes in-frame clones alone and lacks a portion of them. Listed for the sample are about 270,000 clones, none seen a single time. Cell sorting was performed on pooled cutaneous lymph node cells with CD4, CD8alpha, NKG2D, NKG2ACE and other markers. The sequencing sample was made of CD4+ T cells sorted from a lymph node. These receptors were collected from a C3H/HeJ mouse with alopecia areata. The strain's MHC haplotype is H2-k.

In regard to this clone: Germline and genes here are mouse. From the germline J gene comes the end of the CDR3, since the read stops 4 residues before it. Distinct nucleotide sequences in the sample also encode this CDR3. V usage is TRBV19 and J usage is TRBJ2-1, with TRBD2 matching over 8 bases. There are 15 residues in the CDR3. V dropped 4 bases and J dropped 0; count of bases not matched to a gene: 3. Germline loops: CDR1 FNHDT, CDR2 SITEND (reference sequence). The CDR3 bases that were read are TGTGCCAGCAGTCTAGACTGGGGTAACTATGCT. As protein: CASSLDWGNYA. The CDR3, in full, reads CASSLDWGNYAEQFF.

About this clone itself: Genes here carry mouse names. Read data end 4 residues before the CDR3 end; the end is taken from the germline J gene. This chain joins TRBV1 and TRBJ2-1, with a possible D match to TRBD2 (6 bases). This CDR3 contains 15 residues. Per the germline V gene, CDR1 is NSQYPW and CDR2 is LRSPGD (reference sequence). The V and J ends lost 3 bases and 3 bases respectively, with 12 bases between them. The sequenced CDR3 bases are TGCACCTGCAGTGCTCCGGGACTTTTCTATGCT. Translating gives CTCSAPGLFYA. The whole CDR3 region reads CTCSAPGLFYAEQFF.

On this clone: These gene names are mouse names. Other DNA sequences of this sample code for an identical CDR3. The sequenced CDR3 bases are TGTGCCAGCAGTGAGGGACAGTACACA. Translating it yields CASSEGQYT. The complete CDR3 sequence is CASSEGQYTEVFF. The gene calls are TRBV13-1 and TRBJ1-1, with 7 bases lining up with TRBD1. The read comes to an end 4 residues before the CDR3 does, leaving the germline J gene to fill in the end. From germline, CDR1 is NSHNY and CDR2 SYGAGN. V shed 2 bases, J shed 3 bases, and the junction held 1 base outside the gene matches. This CDR3 spans 13 amino acids.

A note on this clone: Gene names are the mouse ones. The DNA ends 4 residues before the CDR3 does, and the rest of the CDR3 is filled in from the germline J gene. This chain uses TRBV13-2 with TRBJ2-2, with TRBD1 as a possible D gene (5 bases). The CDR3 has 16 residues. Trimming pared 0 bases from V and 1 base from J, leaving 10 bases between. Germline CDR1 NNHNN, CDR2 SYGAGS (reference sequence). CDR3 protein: CASGDAGRGNTGQLYF. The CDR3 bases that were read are TGTGCCAGCGGTGATGCGGGGAGGGGAAACACCGGG.

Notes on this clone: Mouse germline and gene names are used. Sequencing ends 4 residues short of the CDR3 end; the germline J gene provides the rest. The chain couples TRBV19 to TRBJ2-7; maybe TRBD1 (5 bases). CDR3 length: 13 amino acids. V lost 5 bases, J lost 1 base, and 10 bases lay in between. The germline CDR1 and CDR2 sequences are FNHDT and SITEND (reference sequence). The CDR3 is CASRPRESYEQYF. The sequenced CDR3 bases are TGTGCCAGCAGGCCCAGGGAATCCTAT.

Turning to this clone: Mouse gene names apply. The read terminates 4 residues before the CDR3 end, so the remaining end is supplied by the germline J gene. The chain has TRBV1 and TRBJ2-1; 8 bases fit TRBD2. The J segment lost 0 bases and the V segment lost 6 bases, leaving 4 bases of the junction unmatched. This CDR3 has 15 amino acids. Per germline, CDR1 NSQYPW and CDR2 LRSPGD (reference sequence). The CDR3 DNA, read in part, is TGCACCTGCAGCCCACTGGGGGATAACTATGCT. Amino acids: CTCSPLGDNYA. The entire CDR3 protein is CTCSPLGDNYAEQFF.

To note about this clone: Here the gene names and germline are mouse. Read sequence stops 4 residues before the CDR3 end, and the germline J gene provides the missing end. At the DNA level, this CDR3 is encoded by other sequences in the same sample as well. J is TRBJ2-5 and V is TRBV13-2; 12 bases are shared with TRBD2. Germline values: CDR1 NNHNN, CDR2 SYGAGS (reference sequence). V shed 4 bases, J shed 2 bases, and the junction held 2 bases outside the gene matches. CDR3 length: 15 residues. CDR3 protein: CASGPTGGAQDTQYF. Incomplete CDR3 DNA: TGTGCCAGCGGTCCGACTGGGGGGGCCCAAGAC.

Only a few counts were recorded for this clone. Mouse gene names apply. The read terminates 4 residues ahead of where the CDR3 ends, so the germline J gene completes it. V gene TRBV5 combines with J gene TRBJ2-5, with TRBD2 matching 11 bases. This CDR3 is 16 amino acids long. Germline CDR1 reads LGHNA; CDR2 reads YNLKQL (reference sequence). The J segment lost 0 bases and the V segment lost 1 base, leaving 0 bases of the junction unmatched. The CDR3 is CASSQGDWGNQDTQYF. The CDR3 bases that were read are TGTGCCAGCAGCCAAGGGGACTGGGGGAACCAAGAC.

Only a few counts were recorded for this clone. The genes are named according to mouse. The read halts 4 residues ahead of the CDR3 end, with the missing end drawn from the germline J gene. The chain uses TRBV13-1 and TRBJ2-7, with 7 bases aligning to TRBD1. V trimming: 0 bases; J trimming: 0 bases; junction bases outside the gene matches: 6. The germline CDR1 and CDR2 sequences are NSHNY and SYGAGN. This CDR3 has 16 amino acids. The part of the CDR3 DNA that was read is TGTGCCAGCAGTGATGCCCGGACAGGAAGCTCCTAT. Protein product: CASSDARTGSSY. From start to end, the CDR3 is CASSDARTGSSYEQYF.

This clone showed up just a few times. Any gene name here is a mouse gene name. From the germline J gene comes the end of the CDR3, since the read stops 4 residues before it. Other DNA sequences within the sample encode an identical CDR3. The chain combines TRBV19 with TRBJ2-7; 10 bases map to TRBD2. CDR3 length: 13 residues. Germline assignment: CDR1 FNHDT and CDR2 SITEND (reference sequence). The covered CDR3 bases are TGTGCCAGCAGAGAGACTGGGGGGTAT. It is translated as CASRETGGY. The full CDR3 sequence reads CASRETGGYEQYF.